This TCR beta chain was documented in a study of shared clonotypes between healthy human individuals. Study-level points and caveats: Some clonotypes were shared by all four sorted-subset donors, while others were not shared. The non-shared ones had lower generation probabilities than the shared ones.

On this clone itself: Its antigen remains unidentified.

The ends were cut back, 0 bases at V and 7 bases at J, with 15 bases in the middle. Germline CDR1 LGHNA, CDR2 YSLEER. The length of the CDR3 is 15 residues. Sorted-subset replicate PCRs used about 180 ng DNA, some 30,000 T cell genomes. Here immunoSEQ multiplex PCR was the method, and the copy in TCRdb shows in-frame clones only, minus some. This sample has about 1.1 million clones, with around 78% found just once. The donors, all of them Caucasian adults, lived in Nashville, Tennessee. Into CD45RA+ naive and CD45RA-negative memory subsets, the CD4+ cells were split. The rearrangement uses TRBV4-3 and TRBJ1-2, with D maybe TRBD1 (5 bases). The clonotype comes from a young man in good health. Some clones in this sample may be carry-over from other donors' samples. The sample consisted of memory CD4+ T cells from PBMCs. Subset indicated: CD45RA-negative fraction. CDR3 sequence: CASSQERAGSSGYTF. The CDR3 nucleotides are TGCGCCAGCAGCCAAGAACGGGCAGGGAGCAGTGGCTACACCTTC.